This TCR beta chain was sequenced in a study of cytomegalovirus exposure and HLA in healthy donors. Regarding the study as a whole: There was a cluster of highly shared sequence variants that was likely a sequencing artifact.

The primer mix had 60 Vbeta and 13 Jbeta primers. TCRdb's table, derived via immunoSEQ multiplex PCR, lists solely in-frame clones and lacks some. Of about 140,000 clones in the sample, about 76% are singletons; the top ten hold around 3.1%. CDR3 length: 15 residues. The germline gives CDR1 MDHEN, CDR2 SYDVKM. Trimming stripped 10 bases from V and 0 bases from J, with 19 bases between. The table lists this clone with a few counts. Antigen unknown. The sequenced sample consisted of PBMCs. The receptor was isolated from a female donor in good health and CMV-seronegative. The rearrangement uses TRBV28 and TRBJ2-7, with D tentatively TRBD2 (5 bases). The CDR3 sequence: CATRTSMTISYEQYF. The CDR3 region has the DNA TGTGCCACCAGGACTTCGATGACTATCTCCTACGAGCAGTACTTC.